Each of the 13 T cell receptor beta chains below was sequenced from the same sample in a study of blood T cell repertoires in COVID-19. Here immunoSEQ multiplex PCR was the method, and the copy in TCRdb shows in-frame clones only, minus some. The sample carries more than 95,000 clones, around 85% recorded once. Sequenced sample: peripheral blood. The source of these receptors is a woman of 80 years or more with COVID-19, enrolled during active disease.

This clone was counted once. In nucleotides, the CDR3 is TGTGCCAGCAGCTTAGCCCAGACGACTAGCGGGAGGGCAGGGTCCAAAAACATTCAGTACTTC. Translation: CASSLAQTTSGRAGSKNIQYF. The gene calls are TRBV7-2 and TRBJ2-4; 14 bases fit TRBD2. This CDR3 comprises 21 residues. Germline CDR1 reads SGHTA; CDR2 reads FQGNSA. V gave up 0 bases and J gave up 2 bases; unmatched junction bases: 12.

The chain uses TRBV7-2 and TRBJ2-4, with D uncertain. Germline V gives CDR1 SGHTA, CDR2 FQGNSA. This CDR3 comprises 11 residues. The V and J ends lost 4 bases and 7 bases respectively, with 5 bases between them. This CDR3 reads CASSSLNIQYF. DNA of the CDR3: TGTGCCAGCAGCTCCCTGAACATTCAGTACTTC.

The V gene is TRBV5-5, the J gene TRBJ2-3, with 8 bases that match TRBD2. Per the germline V gene, CDR1 is SGHKS and CDR2 is YYEKEE (reference sequence). This CDR3 comprises 14 residues. The junction had 2 bases not matched to a gene; V was cut back by 2 bases and J by 3 bases. The CDR3 sequence is CASSFTSGTDTQYF. The CDR3 region has the DNA TGTGCCAGCAGCTTTACTAGCGGTACAGATACGCAGTATTTT.

The J gene is TRBJ2-7, the V gene TRBV28; 7 nucleotides align to TRBD2. Germline V gene sequence: CDR1 MDHEN, CDR2 SYDVKM. The CDR3 consists of 14 residues. Germline trimming cut 2 bases from V and 4 bases from J; bases unmatched to any gene: 5. The CDR3 nucleotides read TGTGCCAGCAGTTTAGCGGGAGTGTCGTACGAGCAGTACTTC. This encodes CASSLAGVSYEQYF.

Remarks on this clone: A read error may account for a junction end that differs from germline. The CDR3 sequence: CASSLAPLETQYF. In DNA form, the CDR3 reads TGTGCTAGCAGCTTGGCTCCCCTCGAGACCCAGTACTTC. The gene calls are TRBV7-7 and TRBJ2-5, with D uncertain. This CDR3 has 13 amino acids. The germline gives CDR1 SSHAT, CDR2 FNYEAQ (reference sequence). The variable domain in full, completed from reference TRBV7-7 and TRBJ2-5, reads GAGVSQSPRYKVTKRGQDVTLRCDPISSHATLYWYQQALGQGPEFLTYFNYEAQPDKSGLPSDRFSAERPEGSISTLTIQRTEQRDSAMYRCASSLAPLETQYFGPGTRLLVL.

This sequence joins TRBV7-3 and TRBJ2-1, with 7 bases identical to TRBD2. Germline V gene data show CDR1 as SGHTA and CDR2 as FQGTGA. The CDR3 has 16 amino acids. V shed 4 bases and J 3 bases; nucleotides not matched to a gene: 9. CDR3 bases: TGTGCCAGCAGCTACGCGGGAGCGGGGAACTACAATGAGCAGTTCTTC. Protein product: CASSYAGAGNYNEQFF. Combining the CDR3 with reference TRBV7-3 and TRBJ2-1 gives the whole variable domain GAGVSQTPSNKVTEKGKYVELRCDPISGHTALYWYRQSLGQGPEFLIYFQGTGAADDSGLPNDRFFAVRPEGSVSTLKIQRTERGDSAVYLCASSYAGAGNYNEQFFGPGTRLTVL.

This clone was seen a handful of times. In nucleotides, the CDR3 is TGTGCCAGCAGTGCAGGCTCTCACAGCACAGATACGCAGTATTTT. Encoded protein: CASSAGSHSTDTQYF. The V call is TRBV2, the J call TRBJ2-3; no firm D call. Germline V lookup: CDR1 SNHLY, CDR2 FYNNEI. The CDR3 length is 15 residues. Trimming left V 4 bases short and J 0 bases short, with 11 bases between.

DNA of the CDR3: TGTGCCAGCAGCCAAGTACAGACCTCTAATGAAAAACTGTTTTTT. This encodes CASSQVQTSNEKLFF. V is TRBV4-2 and J is TRBJ1-4, with D uncertain. Trimming removed 1 base at V and 3 bases at J, with 9 bases between. The germline V gene has CDR1 LGHNA and CDR2 YNFKEQ. The CDR3 has 15 amino acids.

Points on this clone: Other DNA sequences within the sample encode an identical CDR3. The J gene is TRBJ2-2, the V gene TRBV5-1; 7 bases are a match to TRBD1. With V trimmed by 2 bases and J by 0 bases, 1 base remained unmatched. The CDR3 extends over 15 amino acids. Germline CDR1 SGHRS, CDR2 YFSETQ. The CDR3 region has the DNA TGCGCCAGCAGCTTAACAGGGGCGAACACCGGGGAGCTGTTTTTT. Protein product: CASSLTGANTGELFF.

In its sample, this clone was seen once. The V call is TRBV28, the J call TRBJ1-5; D may be TRBD1 (5 bases). This CDR3 region has 13 residues. Germline loops: CDR1 MDHEN, CDR2 SYDVKM. Trimming stripped 6 bases from V and 7 bases from J, with 13 bases between. CDR3 sequence: CASRLQVRQPQHF. The CDR3 bases are TGTGCCAGCAGACTACAGGTTCGGCAGCCCCAGCATTTT.

The genes are TRBV15 and TRBJ2-7; TRBD2 is a possible D gene (5 bases). The CDR3 extends over 12 amino acids. V was shortened by 5 bases and J by 4 bases, with 9 bases between the two germline ends. Germline V gene lookup returns CDR1 LNHNV and CDR2 YYDKDF (reference sequence). CDR3 sequence (DNA): TGTGCCACCAGCGGGTCGGGGTACGAGCAGTACTTC. Translating gives CATSGSGYEQYF.

This clone has more than one count but fewer than ten. The rearrangement uses TRBV28 and TRBJ2-5; 7 bases are a match to TRBD1. V shed 9 bases and J 1 base; nucleotides not matched to a gene: 8. CDR3 length: 14 residues. Germline-derived CDR1 and CDR2 are MDHEN and SYDVKM. The DNA of the CDR3 is TGTGCCAGTGCACCGGACAGGCCCCAAGAGACCCAGTACTTC. Amino acid sequence: CASAPDRPQETQYF.

This clone was seen only once. This rearrangement joins TRBV18 to TRBJ1-1; weak D call: TRBD1 (6 bases). CDR3 length: 13 amino acids. The ends were cut back, 3 bases at V and 9 bases at J, with 14 bases in the middle. Germline CDR1 is KGHSH and CDR2 is LQKENI. CDR3 residues: CASSPEQGTQAFF. In nucleotides, the CDR3 is TGTGCCAGCTCACCGGAACAGGGAACTCAAGCTTTCTTT.